A selection of T cell receptor beta chains follows, all from one sample in a study of human T cells and chemical hapten exposure. In TCRdb, the RACE reads were re-called with MiXCR into one record per CDR3 protein. The data show around 380,000 distinct CDR3 sequences, around 5% seen once. Sequenced here: whole blood, sampled in connection with sensitization to the hapten diphenylcyclopropenone (DPC). These receptors originate from a woman between 50 and 59 years old with alopecia areata. Some clones in this sample may be carry-over from other donors' samples. CDR3s include the opening cysteine and the closing phenylalanine or tryptophan. A D gene is named only where the DNA matches it firmly. Expanded clones get a size class; other rows say once, few or many, or leave the size out.

j_gene	v_gene	abundance	d_gene	CDR3nt	CDR3aa
TRBJ2-1	TRBV6-2/TRBV6-3	few	TRBD1	TGTGCCAGCAGTTACCCCCCCAGGACAGGGTACTTCATTGAGCAGTTCTTC	CASSYPPRTGYFIEQFF
TRBJ2-5	TRBV28	few	TRBD2	TGTGCCAGCAGTTCCGGGACTAGCGGGAGCCCAAAAGAGACCCAGTACTTC	CASSSGTSGSPKETQYF
TRBJ2-1	TRBV9	many	TRBD2	TGTGCCAGCAGCGTGGAACTAGCGAGTTTCGATGAGCAGTTCTTC	CASSVELASFDEQFF
TRBJ2-1	TRBV29-1	.	TRBD1	TGCAGCGTTAGAACGACAGGGGGCTTCTACAATGAGCAGTTCTTC	CSVRTTGGFYNEQFF
TRBJ1-1	TRBV2	.	TRBD1	TGTGCCAGCAGTTCTCAGCTCCGGGACAGACTTGAGGACACTGAAGCTTTCTTT	CASSSQLRDRLEDTEAFF
TRBJ2-7	TRBV10-3	many	.	TGTGCCATCAGTGAGAGGGACGCGACCTACGAGCAGTACTTC	CAISERDATYEQYF
TRBJ1-1	TRBV5-1	.	.	TGCGCCAGCAGCGTGCTACAGGGTCAGGGGAACACTGAAGCTTTCTTT	CASSVLQGQGNTEAFF
TRBJ1-5	TRBV7-9	.	TRBD1	TGTGCCAGCAGTTGGGGACAGGGTTTTAATCAGCCCCAGCATTTT	CASSWGQGFNQPQHF
TRBJ1-1	TRBV25-1	many	.	TGTGCCAGCACCCCTCAGAGGGTAAACACTGAAGCTTTCTTT	CASTPQRVNTEAFF
TRBJ2-1	TRBV20-1	.	.	TGCAGTGCCGGCTCACCGGGGGTACCATACAATGAGCAGTTCTTC	CSAGSPGVPYNEQFF
TRBJ1-6	TRBV19	many	.	TGTGCCACGAGAGGGGCAGGGGAAGGGTCACCCCTCCACTTT	CATRGAGEGSPLHF
TRBJ1-1	TRBV6-6	many	.	TGTGCCACTGACCCCTCTGAAGCTTTCTTT	CATDPSEAFF
TRBJ1-2	TRBV12-3/TRBV12-4	many	.	TGTGCCAGCAGTCCCTCGGTAGGGGAGTCGGCTCTTCTAGGCTACACCTTC	CASSPSVGESALLGYTF
TRBJ2-3	TRBV20-1	.	.	TGCAGTGCTAGAGATCGTGGGGGCCTAGATACGCAGTATTTT	CSARDRGGLDTQYF
TRBJ2-3	TRBV29-1	many	TRBD2	TGCAGCGTCCCCCTAGCGGGAGTAACAGATACGCAGTATTTT	CSVPLAGVTDTQYF
TRBJ2-1	TRBV20-1	few	TRBD1	TGCAGTGCTTCCGGGACAGGGGGCTATCATGAGCAGTTCTTC	CSASGTGGYHEQFF
TRBJ2-2	TRBV27	many	.	TGTGCCAGCAGTTTCAACAGGTTTGGCGGGGAGCTGTTTTTT	CASSFNRFGGELFF
TRBJ1-1	TRBV12-3/TRBV12-4	many	TRBD1	TGTGCCAGCAGGGGGACAGGGACGAACACTGAAGCTTTCTTT	CASRGTGTNTEAFF
TRBJ1-5	TRBV30	.	.	TGTGCCTGGAGTGTAAGCAGGGACAATCAGCCCCAGCATTTT	CAWSVSRDNQPQHF
TRBJ1-5	TRBV16	many	.	TGTGCCAGCAGCCAATCGGGGGTGGATCAGCCCCAGCATTTT	CASSQSGVDQPQHF
TRBJ1-1	TRBV7-2	few	.	TGTGCCAGCAGCTTAGAGGGCAGGGAATCAGCTTTCTTT	CASSLEGRESAFF
TRBJ2-3	TRBV12-3/TRBV12-4	.	.	TGTGCCAGCAGCCATCCCCTGACAGAACCAGATACGCAGTATTTT	CASSHPLTEPDTQYF
TRBJ2-1	TRBV4-2	many	.	TGTGCCAGCAGCCAAGATTGGGACAATGAGCAGTTCTTC	CASSQDWDNEQFF
TRBJ1-1	TRBV4-1	.	TRBD1	TGCGCCAGCAGCCAAGGACAGGGAGAGGGTCGTGAAGCTTTCTTT	CASSQGQGEGREAFF
TRBJ2-5	TRBV20-1	many	TRBD2	TGCAGTGCCACTCCGGGACTAGCGGGAGGCGAGACCCAGTACTTC	CSATPGLAGGETQYF
TRBJ2-3	TRBV6-5	few	TRBD2	TGTGCCAGCAGATACCTTAGCGGGAGAGCCCCCGCGACGCAGTATTTT	CASRYLSGRAPATQYF
TRBJ1-1	TRBV7-9	many	TRBD1	TGTGCCAGCAGCGGGACAGCTTTGGAAAACACTGAAGCTTTCTTT	CASSGTALENTEAFF
TRBJ2-3	TRBV20-1	few	TRBD2	TGCAGTGCTAGAGATAAGCGGGGACTTTTGAAGGATACGCAGTATTTT	CSARDKRGLLKDTQYF
TRBJ2-1	TRBV6-5	many	TRBD2	TGTGCCAGCAGTTACTCGGGAGCGGGAGTACACAATGAGCAGTTCTTC	CASSYSGAGVHNEQFF
TRBJ1-2	TRBV13	many	TRBD1	TGTGCCAGCAGTACAGGGGAATTCTATGGCTACACCTTC	CASSTGEFYGYTF
TRBJ2-5	TRBV27	many	TRBD1	TGTGCCAGCAGCAATGGACAGGAACAAGAGACCCAGTACTTC	CASSNGQEQETQYF
TRBJ2-7	TRBV12-3/TRBV12-4	many	.	TGTGCCAGCAGTTTTCCGGACGGCACCTACGAGCAGTACTTC	CASSFPDGTYEQYF
TRBJ2-5	TRBV5-1	many	TRBD2	TGCGCCAGCAGCTTGGGATCGAGTAGCGGGGCTCGAGAGACCCAGTACTTC	CASSLGSSSGARETQYF
TRBJ2-1	TRBV19	.	.	TGTGCCAGTAGTATGGCAGGGCCGAATGAGCAGTTCTTC	CASSMAGPNEQFF
TRBJ2-1	TRBV20-1	.	.	TGCAGTGCGAGCTTAGGCGTAGGTTTTAGTGAGCAGTTCTTC	CSASLGVGFSEQFF
TRBJ2-7	TRBV5-1	.	TRBD2	TGCGCCAGCAGCCTTACTAGCGAGAAGGGCGAGCAGTACTTC	CASSLTSEKGEQYF
TRBJ2-1	TRBV7-9	many	TRBD2	TGTGCCAGCAGCAATAGCGGGAGGGCCACCGACAATGAGCAGTTCTTC	CASSNSGRATDNEQFF
TRBJ1-5	TRBV11-2	many	TRBD1	TGTGCCAGCAGCCCCGGACAGGGTTCGGTTCAGCCCCAGCATTTT	CASSPGQGSVQPQHF
TRBJ1-4	TRBV12-3/TRBV12-4	many	.	TGTGCCAGCACTTTCGGATTTAATGAAAAACTGTTTTTT	CASTFGFNEKLFF
TRBJ2-1	TRBV11-2	few	TRBD2	TGTGCCAGCGGGAGTCCAGTTAGGGGACTAGGGTTACAGTTCTTC	CASGSPVRGLGLQFF
TRBJ1-4	TRBV15	few	.	TGTGCCACCAGCGCCTATGGGGCGGGGGCTAATGAAAAACTGTTTTTT	CATSAYGAGANEKLFF
TRBJ2-3	TRBV13	many	TRBD2	TGTGCCAGCAGCTTAGCGACTAGCGGCACAGATACGCAGTATTTT	CASSLATSGTDTQYF
TRBJ1-6	TRBV28	.	.	TGTGCCAGCACCTCAAATCCCCGGAATAATTCACCCCTCCACTTT	CASTSNPRNNSPLHF
TRBJ2-7	TRBV7-8	few	.	TGTGCCAGCAGCCGTGGGGCTAGCTACTCCTACGAGCAGTACTTC	CASSRGASYSYEQYF
TRBJ2-2	TRBV5-1	many	TRBD1	TGCGCCAGCAGCATAGACAGGGGGACGCGCACCGGGGAGCTGTTTTTT	CASSIDRGTRTGELFF
TRBJ2-6	TRBV3-1	few	.	TGTGCCAGCAGCCAACCTCTTGGGCCTGGGGCCAACGTCCTGACTTTC	CASSQPLGPGANVLTF
TRBJ2-5	TRBV6-2/TRBV6-3	.	.	TGTGCCAGCAGTTACCCCGGATTAACGGGGGAGACCCAGTACTTC	CASSYPGLTGETQYF
TRBJ1-1	TRBV29-1	.	.	TGCAGCGTTACCAAAGGTCAGGGAGCCACTGAAGCTTTCTTT	CSVTKGQGATEAFF
TRBJ2-6	TRBV6-1	many	.	TGTGCCAGCAGTGTAAGGTCAGGCTCGGCTGGGGCCAACGTCCTGACTTTC	CASSVRSGSAGANVLTF
TRBJ1-5	TRBV10-3	few	.	TGTGCCATCAGTGAGTCGAGGCAGGGGAGCAATCAGCCCCAGCATTTT	CAISESRQGSNQPQHF
TRBJ2-7	TRBV7-2	.	TRBD2	TGTGCCAGCGGGACTAGCGGGGGGGCCCTTGAGCAGTACTTC	CASGTSGGALEQYF
TRBJ2-7	TRBV27	.	.	TGTGCCAGCAGTTTGAAAGAGGGGACCGCCGCCTACGAGCAGTACTTC	CASSLKEGTAAYEQYF
TRBJ2-1	TRBV6-5	many	.	TGTGCCAGCAGAACGGAGGGTCGGGCTTACAATGAGCAGTTCTTC	CASRTEGRAYNEQFF
TRBJ1-5	TRBV7-2	many	.	TGTGCCAGCAGCTTAAGGGCAGGGGCAGGCAATCAGCCCCAGCATTTT	CASSLRAGAGNQPQHF
TRBJ2-3	TRBV4-3	.	.	TGCGCCAGCAGCCAAGAACAGCGGGTGGCAGATGCGCAGTATTTT	CASSQEQRVADAQYF
TRBJ1-1	TRBV4-2	few	.	TGTGCCAGCAGCCAAGATCCCCAAGGGGGGGAAGCTTTCTTT	CASSQDPQGGEAFF
TRBJ1-5	TRBV6-1	many	.	TGTGCCAGCAGTGAAGCTAGGTCAGGCAATCAGCCCCAGCATTTT	CASSEARSGNQPQHF
TRBJ1-4	TRBV6-6	many	TRBD1	TGTGCCAGCAGTTACTGGTTGGACAGGGGATCTGAAAAACTGTTTTTT	CASSYWLDRGSEKLFF
TRBJ2-2	TRBV5-4	.	.	TGTGCCAGCAGCTTGGGCTCCCGGGGAGCCGGGGAGCTGTTTTTT	CASSLGSRGAGELFF
TRBJ2-2	TRBV29-1	.	.	TGCAGCGGTCGGAGTAACACCGGGGAGCTGTTTTTT	CSGRSNTGELFF